The sequence of this T cell receptor (beta chain) was determined in a study of Ad26.COV2.S vaccination and SARS-CoV-2 variants. For the study at large: The authors gave Ad26.COV2.S intramuscularly, either once or twice 56 days apart. Study outcomes and limitations: Spike-specific responses of CD8+ and CD4+ T cells were reported to display substantial breadth after vaccination. Researchers cautioned that TCR breadth and depth analyses may have underestimated total T cell responses.

Sequenced by immunoSEQ multiplex PCR; TCRdb stores in-frame clones only, minus some. The sample consists of roughly 400,000 clones, less than 95% of them appearing once. Of note for this clone: Its antigen remains unknown.

Trimming cost V 4 bases and J 0 bases; bases outside gene matches: 9. Germline CDR1 reads ENHRY; CDR2 reads SYGVKD. The CDR3 sequence is 17 residues long. Noted treatment: about 20 received Ad26.COV2.S at low or high dose, single or two shots; several received placebo; per-sample allocation not given. Sampling was done on day 63 after the first vaccine or placebo injection. Recruitment in Boston yielded a donor of adult age, 18-55 years. The rearrangement links TRBV10-3 to TRBJ1-5; 7 bases match TRBD1. The sequence came from a person between 18 and 65 years old who received the Ad26.COV2.S COVID-19 vaccine or a placebo. Source: peripheral blood, taken in a trial of Ad26.COV2.S vaccine versus placebo. The CDR3 reads CAISVSQGGNSNQPQHF. In DNA, the CDR3 is TGTGCCATCAGTGTCTCCCAGGGGGGCAATAGCAATCAGCCCCAGCATTTT.